This is a list of T cell receptor beta chains from one sample in a study of blood T cell repertoires in COVID-19. Generated by immunoSEQ multiplex PCR, the TCRdb table keeps only in-frame clones and is missing some. The sample lists around 270,000 clones, around four fifths occurring once. The sample consisted of peripheral blood. The receptors here all came from a man aged 60 to 75 with acute or convalescent COVID-19. The CDR3 runs from the conserved cysteine through the conserved F or W.

j_call v_call cdr3_aa
TRBJ2-2 TRBV5-6 CASSLAGLYTGELFF
TRBJ2-5 TRBV11-3 CASSLEVAGGLLQETQYF
TRBJ2-2 TRBV28 CASSLGGRTKELFF
TRBJ2-1 TRBV28 CASSPPLAGVNNEQFF
TRBJ1-5 TRBV6-6 CASSPHGDRPPVFQPQHF
TRBJ2-7 TRBV4-2 CASSQDRERSRSYEQYF
TRBJ2-7 TRBV25-1 CASSSGTYEQYF
TRBJ1-4 TRBV18 CASSPPRRGEKLFF
TRBJ2-1 TRBV6-1 CASSEGASGSHEQFF
TRBJ2-7 TRBV18 CASSQGAGGYEQYF
TRBJ2-2 TRBV18 CASSPLMSTGELFF
TRBJ2-3 TRBV5-1 CASSLGLAGGDTQYF
TRBJ2-2 TRBV6-5 CASSSSFRGTGELFF
TRBJ2-3 TRBV5-1 CASSLDGGGGQDTQYF
TRBJ2-6 TRBV10-3 CAISEDRGGLAGATSGANVLTF
TRBJ2-2 TRBV4-1 CASSQEFRSTGELFF
TRBJ2-5 TRBV7-9 CASSLRPGGETQYF
TRBJ1-1 TRBV21-1 CASSNPEGQSNTEAFF
TRBJ2-7 TRBV28 CASSPPGTYEQYF
TRBJ2-7 TRBV7-2 CASSLVVGGNYEQYF
TRBJ2-4 TRBV28 CASSPRQGRAKNIQYF
TRBJ2-7 TRBV11-2 CASSLGGHYEQYF
TRBJ2-3 TRBV6-6 CASGHLAGGADTQYF
TRBJ1-3 TRBV2 CASSVDRAGNTIYF
TRBJ1-1 TRBV5-6 CASSLVDRVAEAFF
TRBJ1-2 TRBV7-9 CASSLARANYGYTF
TRBJ2-7 TRBV19 CASSTQSYEQYF
TRBJ2-3 TRBV6-5 CASSYRDRGDTQYF
TRBJ2-1 TRBV2 CASRTGGHSYNEQFF
TRBJ2-2 TRBV19 CASRRLAGDYTGELFF
TRBJ2-4 TRBV14 CASSPRAGVAKNIQYF
TRBJ1-6 TRBV10-3 CAGNPTLDSPLHF
TRBJ2-1 TRBV19 CASSSPGTGLNEQFF
TRBJ2-2 TRBV30 CAWSNQVDTGELFF
TRBJ2-1 TRBV19 CASSMGGADSSYNEQFF
TRBJ1-2 TRBV5-1 CASSSGTVYGYTF
TRBJ2-2 TRBV9 CASSTQMGGSHTGELFF
TRBJ2-7 TRBV6-2/TRBV6-3 CASSRTGTYEQYF
TRBJ2-1 TRBV18 CASSRAQRTASYNEQFF
TRBJ2-7 TRBV28 CASSSFTGVISYEQYF
TRBJ2-7 TRBV6-5 CASSPASSYEQYF
TRBJ2-2 TRBV7-8 CASRGGSGNTGELFF
TRBJ1-3 TRBV18 CASSPPGQARNTIYF
TRBJ1-2 TRBV28 CASETATNYGYTF
TRBJ2-1 TRBV12-5 CASGPGRAEQFF
TRBJ1-6 TRBV27 CASSPRDRHNSPLHF
TRBJ2-3 TRBV28 CASSLSEGLATDTQYF
TRBJ2-6 TRBV7-2 CASSLVRVGANVLTF
TRBJ1-3 TRBV3-1/TRBV3-2 CASSRLTGLSGNTIYF
TRBJ2-5 TRBV9 CASSVSPGPQETQYF